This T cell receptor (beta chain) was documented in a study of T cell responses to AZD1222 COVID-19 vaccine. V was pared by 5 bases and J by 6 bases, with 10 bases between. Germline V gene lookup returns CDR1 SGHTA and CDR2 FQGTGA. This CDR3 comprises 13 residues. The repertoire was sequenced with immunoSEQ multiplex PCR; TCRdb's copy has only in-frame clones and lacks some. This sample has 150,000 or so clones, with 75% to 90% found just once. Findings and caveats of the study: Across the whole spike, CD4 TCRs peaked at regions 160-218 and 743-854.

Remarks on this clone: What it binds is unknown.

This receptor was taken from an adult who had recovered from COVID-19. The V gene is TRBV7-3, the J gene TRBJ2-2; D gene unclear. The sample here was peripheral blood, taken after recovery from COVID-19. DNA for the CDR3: TGTGCCAGCAGCGTTGGGTTGGCCGGGGAGCTGTTTTTT. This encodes CASSVGLAGELFF.